A selection of T cell receptor beta chains follows, all from one sample in a study of OX40 agonist ivuxolimab in advanced cancers. Data came from immunoSEQ multiplex PCR; TCRdb stores just in-frame clones and leaves some out. The sample lists about 35,000 clones; over 60% were seen once. The sample consisted of CD4+ or CD8+ T cells sorted from blood, taken in a trial of the OX40 agonist ivuxolimab. The receptors were sampled from an adult with an advanced solid tumor such as melanoma, head and neck, liver or kidney cancer. Each CDR3 is given with its conserved first and last residue. The order of the fields is D gene, clone size, J gene, V gene, CDR3 protein, CDR3 DNA. D genes are given only for firm matches. The listing skips clone size in some rows; elsewhere it reads once, few, many or a size class.

d_call: TRBD1; clone_size: -; j_call: TRBJ1-2; v_call: TRBV25-1; cdr3_aa: CASLGQGRGGYTF; cdr3_nt: TGTGCCAGCCTAGGACAGGGGAGGGGTGGCTACACCTTC
d_call: TRBD2; clone_size: -; j_call: TRBJ2-1; v_call: TRBV11-2; cdr3_aa: CASSLETSGKQFF; cdr3_nt: TGTGCCAGCAGCTTAGAGACTAGCGGCAAGCAGTTCTTC
d_call: -; clone_size: -; j_call: TRBJ1-1; v_call: TRBV14; cdr3_aa: CASSQGFKHTEAFF; cdr3_nt: TGTGCCAGCAGCCAAGGGTTCAAGCACACTGAAGCTTTCTTT
d_call: TRBD1; clone_size: -; j_call: TRBJ1-2; v_call: TRBV19; cdr3_aa: CASSAGTGYGYTF; cdr3_nt: TGTGCCAGTTCGGCCGGGACAGGCTATGGCTACACCTTC
d_call: -; clone_size: few; j_call: TRBJ1-1; v_call: TRBV28; cdr3_aa: CASRALGDTEAFF; cdr3_nt: TGTGCCAGCAGGGCCCTGGGGGACACTGAAGCTTTCTTT
d_call: -; clone_size: -; j_call: TRBJ1-2; v_call: TRBV6-6; cdr3_aa: CASTRRGGKDGYTF; cdr3_nt: TGTGCCAGCACTAGAAGAGGGGGGAAGGATGGCTACACCTTC
d_call: -; clone_size: medium-sized; j_call: TRBJ1-3; v_call: TRBV5-1; cdr3_aa: CASRLGDGNTIYF; cdr3_nt: TGCGCCAGCCGGTTAGGGGATGGAAACACCATATATTTT
d_call: TRBD1; clone_size: -; j_call: TRBJ1-1; v_call: TRBV27; cdr3_aa: CASSLEYRGGEAFF; cdr3_nt: TGTGCCAGCAGTTTAGAGTACAGGGGTGGTGAAGCTTTCTTT
d_call: TRBD1; clone_size: -; j_call: TRBJ2-2; v_call: TRBV12-5; cdr3_aa: CASGLVRGHGELFF; cdr3_nt: TGTGCTAGTGGTTTGGTCAGGGGGCACGGGGAGCTGTTTTTT
d_call: TRBD1; clone_size: few; j_call: TRBJ1-6; v_call: TRBV5-5; cdr3_aa: CASSRQGDNSPLHF; cdr3_nt: TGTGCCAGCAGCAGACAGGGGGATAATTCACCCCTCCACTTT
d_call: -; clone_size: -; j_call: TRBJ2-5; v_call: TRBV11-1; cdr3_aa: CASSSDTPSSQETQYF; cdr3_nt: TGTGCCAGCAGCTCAGACACACCGTCGTCCCAAGAGACCCAGTACTTC
d_call: -; clone_size: -; j_call: TRBJ1-1; v_call: TRBV19; cdr3_aa: CASKRRGTEAFF; cdr3_nt: TGTGCCAGCAAGCGGCGGGGGACTGAAGCTTTCTTT
d_call: TRBD2; clone_size: once; j_call: TRBJ2-5; v_call: TRBV30; cdr3_aa: CAWSVPGLAVETQYF; cdr3_nt: TGTGCCTGGAGTGTACCCGGACTAGCGGTGGAGACCCAGTACTTC
d_call: TRBD1; clone_size: -; j_call: TRBJ2-5; v_call: TRBV7-2; cdr3_aa: CASSRTGEMVETQYF; cdr3_nt: TGTGCCAGCAGTCGGACAGGGGAGATGGTAGAGACCCAGTACTTC
d_call: -; clone_size: few; j_call: TRBJ2-7; v_call: TRBV28; cdr3_aa: CASSLGLGQSSYEQYF; cdr3_nt: TGTGCCAGCAGTTTGGGCCTGGGGCAGAGCTCCTACGAGCAGTACTTC
d_call: -; clone_size: -; j_call: TRBJ2-2; v_call: TRBV7-9; cdr3_aa: CASSLSIQGGDTGELFF; cdr3_nt: TGTGCCAGCAGCTTATCCATACAGGGCGGGGACACCGGGGAGCTGTTTTTT
d_call: -; clone_size: -; j_call: TRBJ1-1; v_call: TRBV6-6; cdr3_aa: CASSYSRPGRAFF; cdr3_nt: TGTGCCAGCAGTTACTCTAGGCCAGGGAGAGCTTTCTTT
d_call: -; clone_size: few; j_call: TRBJ1-1; v_call: TRBV5-1; cdr3_aa: CASSLFIAGGEAFF; cdr3_nt: TGCGCCAGCAGCTTGTTTATCGCGGGGGGTGAAGCTTTCTTT
d_call: -; clone_size: -; j_call: TRBJ1-2; v_call: TRBV5-1; cdr3_aa: CASSLGSGHGYTF; cdr3_nt: TGCGCCAGCAGCTTGGGTTCAGGACATGGCTACACCTTC
d_call: TRBD1; clone_size: -; j_call: TRBJ1-1; v_call: TRBV25-1; cdr3_aa: CASGKGTEYTEAFF; cdr3_nt: TGTGCCAGTGGGAAAGGGACAGAGTACACTGAAGCTTTCTTT
d_call: -; clone_size: -; j_call: TRBJ1-1; v_call: TRBV6-5; cdr3_aa: CASSLSRGEAFF; cdr3_nt: TGTGCCAGCAGCCTATCAAGAGGTGAAGCTTTCTTT
d_call: -; clone_size: once; j_call: TRBJ1-4; v_call: TRBV5-1; cdr3_aa: CASSPGAGDHGKLFF; cdr3_nt: TGCGCCAGCAGCCCTGGTGCAGGGGACCACGGAAAACTGTTTTTT
d_call: -; clone_size: -; j_call: TRBJ2-3; v_call: TRBV9; cdr3_aa: CASSVGSTDTQYF; cdr3_nt: TGTGCCAGCAGCGTAGGTTCCACAGATACGCAGTATTTT
d_call: -; clone_size: -; j_call: TRBJ1-4; v_call: TRBV4-1; cdr3_aa: CASSQDYSRVLTTNEKLFF; cdr3_nt: TGCGCCAGCAGCCAAGACTACTCGCGAGTCCTAACAACTAATGAAAAACTGTTTTTT
d_call: TRBD1; clone_size: -; j_call: TRBJ1-4; v_call: TRBV29-1; cdr3_aa: CSVAGTGGEKLFF; cdr3_nt: TGCAGCGTTGCCGGGACAGGGGGAGAAAAACTGTTTTTT
d_call: -; clone_size: -; j_call: TRBJ2-3; v_call: TRBV6-1; cdr3_aa: CASHIGADTQYF; cdr3_nt: TGTGCCAGCCATATCGGGGCAGATACGCAGTATTTT
d_call: -; clone_size: once; j_call: TRBJ1-5; v_call: TRBV5-1; cdr3_aa: CASSLGEYNQPQHF; cdr3_nt: TGCGCCAGCAGCTTGGGGGAGTACAATCAGCCCCAGCATTTT
d_call: TRBD2; clone_size: few; j_call: TRBJ2-1; v_call: TRBV7-3; cdr3_aa: CASSLGLAGINEQFF; cdr3_nt: TGTGCCAGCAGCTTGGGACTAGCGGGGATCAATGAGCAGTTCTTC
d_call: TRBD1; clone_size: -; j_call: TRBJ1-2; v_call: TRBV19; cdr3_aa: CASSIGDRDHGYTF; cdr3_nt: TGTGCCAGTAGTATAGGGGACAGGGACCATGGCTACACCTTC
d_call: -; clone_size: -; j_call: TRBJ2-7; v_call: TRBV28; cdr3_aa: CASSPRNYEQYF; cdr3_nt: TGTGCCAGCAGTCCCCGCAACTACGAGCAGTACTTC
d_call: -; clone_size: -; j_call: TRBJ1-1; v_call: TRBV30; cdr3_aa: CAWSVAGNTEAFF; cdr3_nt: TGTGCCTGGAGTGTCGCGGGGAACACTGAAGCTTTCTTT
d_call: -; clone_size: -; j_call: TRBJ2-3; v_call: TRBV5-1; cdr3_aa: CASSLPRTDTQYF; cdr3_nt: TGCGCCAGCAGCTTGCCTCGCACAGATACGCAGTATTTT
d_call: -; clone_size: -; j_call: TRBJ1-1; v_call: TRBV18; cdr3_aa: CASSPLIQNTEAFF; cdr3_nt: TGTGCCAGCTCACCTCTTATTCAAAACACTGAAGCTTTCTTT
d_call: TRBD2; clone_size: -; j_call: TRBJ2-1; v_call: TRBV5-3; cdr3_aa: CARSTTSGVDYNEQFF; cdr3_nt: TGTGCCAGAAGCACGACTAGCGGGGTAGACTACAATGAGCAGTTCTTC
d_call: -; clone_size: -; j_call: TRBJ2-2; v_call: TRBV9; cdr3_aa: CASSGLVAGELFF; cdr3_nt: TGTGCCAGCAGCGGATTAGTGGCCGGGGAGCTGTTTTTT
d_call: -; clone_size: once; j_call: TRBJ2-7; v_call: TRBV30; cdr3_aa: CAWSDIYEQYF; cdr3_nt: TGTGCCTGGAGTGATATTTACGAGCAGTACTTC
d_call: -; clone_size: -; j_call: TRBJ2-7; v_call: TRBV30; cdr3_aa: CAWSVQKYEQYF; cdr3_nt: TGTGCCTGGAGTGTACAAAAATACGAGCAGTACTTC
d_call: -; clone_size: few; j_call: TRBJ2-4; v_call: TRBV5-6; cdr3_aa: CASSLVLAKNIQYF; cdr3_nt: TGTGCCAGCAGCTTGGTATTAGCCAAAAACATTCAGTACTTC
d_call: -; clone_size: few; j_call: TRBJ1-2; v_call: TRBV6-1; cdr3_aa: CAISGLAPYGYTF; cdr3_nt: TGTGCCATCTCGGGTCTCGCCCCTTATGGCTACACCTTC
d_call: -; clone_size: -; j_call: TRBJ2-2; v_call: TRBV6-5; cdr3_aa: CASRNRATNTGELFF; cdr3_nt: TGTGCCAGCAGAAACAGGGCAACGAACACCGGGGAGCTGTTTTTT
d_call: -; clone_size: -; j_call: TRBJ2-1; v_call: TRBV11-2; cdr3_aa: CASSPGADEQFF; cdr3_nt: TGTGCCAGCAGTCCCGGGGCGGATGAGCAGTTCTTC